Here is one TCR beta chain with its context. This CDR3 comprises 16 residues. Germline assignment: CDR1 SNHLY and CDR2 FYNNEI. The V end was cut by 4 bases, the J end by 4 bases, with 20 bases between. Some clones are missing from TCRdb's copy, which holds only in-frame ones; the method was immunoSEQ multiplex PCR. Of some 81,000 clones in the sample, 85% to 95% are singletons; the top ten hold just over 2.5%. This record belongs to a study of T cell changes during pregnancy in multiple sclerosis. The V and J genes are TRBV2 and TRBJ2-7; a possible D gene is TRBD2 (5 bases). Here the sequenced sample was peripheral blood, taken after pregnancy. The TCR originated in a female donor in good health, enrolled as a control in a pregnancy study. Here the CDR3 reads CASSVDSEGDWYEQYF. The CDR3 DNA sequence: TGTGCCAGCAGTGTGGATTCCGAGGGAGATTGGTACGAGCAGTACTTC.